This entry features one T cell receptor beta chain sequence. Its cognate antigen is unknown. At one end the junction does not follow the germline gene, possibly because of a read error. This CDR3 region has 16 residues. The V gene's germline CDR1 is SGHDT and CDR2 YYEEEE. The data stem from a study of cytomegalovirus exposure and HLA in healthy donors. Broader study findings: Cytomegalovirus association was assigned to over 150 TCR beta chains.

Primers for the PCR totalled 60 Vbeta and 13 Jbeta. Sequencing used immunoSEQ multiplex PCR; TCRdb keeps in-frame clones, though not all of them. The sample yields more than 150,000 clones, 70% to 80% seen once. The chain joins TRBV5-6 to TRBJ2-4; TRBD1 is a possible D gene (6 bases). This receptor was identified in a man aged 35 to 55 in good health and CMV-seronegative. The sequenced material came from PBMCs. The CDR3 region has the DNA TGTGCCAGCAGCCCTTACAGGGCCACAGACAAAAACAGTCAGTACTTC. Its protein product is CASSPYRATDKNSQYF.